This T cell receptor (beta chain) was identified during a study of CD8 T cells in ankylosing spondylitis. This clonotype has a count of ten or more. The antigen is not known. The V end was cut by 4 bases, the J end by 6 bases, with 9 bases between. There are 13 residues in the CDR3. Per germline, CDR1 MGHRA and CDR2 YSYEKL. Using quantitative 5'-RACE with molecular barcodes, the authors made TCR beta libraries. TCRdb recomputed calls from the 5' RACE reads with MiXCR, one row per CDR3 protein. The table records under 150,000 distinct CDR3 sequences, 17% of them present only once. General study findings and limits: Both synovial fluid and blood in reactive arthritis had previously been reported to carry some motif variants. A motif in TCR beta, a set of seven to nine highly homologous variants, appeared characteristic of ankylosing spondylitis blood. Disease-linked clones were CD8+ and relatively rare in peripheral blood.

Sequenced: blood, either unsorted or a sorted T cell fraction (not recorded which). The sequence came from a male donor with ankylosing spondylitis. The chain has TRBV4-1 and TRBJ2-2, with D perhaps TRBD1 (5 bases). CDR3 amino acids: CASSRPRAGELFF. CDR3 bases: TGCGCCAGCAGCCGCCCCAGGGCCGGGGAGCTGTTTTTT.